The 32 T cell receptor beta chains reported below all come from one sample, sequenced in a study of molecular identifiers for immune sequencing clone quantification. One entry per CDR3 protein, called by TCRdb with MiXCR from the PCR reads. This table holds about 630,000 distinct CDR3 sequences, less than 30% found once. Sequencing was done on a sample of naive CD8+ T cells from blood, with Jurkat cell RNA spiked in. Subset meaning: FACS-sorted CD8+CD4-CCR7+CD45RA+ naive T cells. The receptors shown here come from a human donor in good health. Some libraries in this study had Jurkat cell RNA spiked in.

A few counts support this clonotype. The chain couples TRBV12-3 or TRBV12-4 to TRBJ1-5, with a possible D match to TRBD1 (6 bases). The CDR3 consists of 16 residues. V lost 0 bases to trimming and J lost 6 bases, with 15 bases between them. The CDR3 is CASSLAYGGAGQPQHF. DNA of the CDR3: TGTGCCAGCAGTTTAGCGTATGGGGGGGCCGGTCAGCCCCAGCATTTT.

This clonotype was picked up one time. A single base separates this from a much larger clone, so it may be a read error. V usage is TRBV4-3 and J usage is TRBJ2-4; maybe TRBD1 (6 bases). The ends were cut back, 2 bases at V and 0 bases at J, with 23 bases in the middle. This CDR3 is 20 amino acids long. Germline CDR1 is LGHNA and CDR2 is YSLEER. CDR3 residues: CASSQSVWDIVGLAKNIQYF. For the CDR3, the DNA is TGCGCCAGCAGCCAAAGCGTCTGGGACATCGTCGGACTAGCCAAAAACATTCAGTACTTC.

In regard to this clonotype: A read error may produce the germline difference seen at one junction end. The chain couples TRBV4-1 to TRBJ1-3; D remains unclear. CDR1 is MGHRA, CDR2 YSYEKL, per germline. CDR3 length: 15 residues. The CDR3 protein is CASSQGAFSGNPIYF. The CDR3 bases are TGCGCCAGCAGCCAAGGGGCCTTCTCTGGAAACCCCATATATTTT.

In its sample, this clonotype was seen many times. The chain recombines TRBV19 with TRBJ1-1; D remains ambiguous. CDR3 length: 13 amino acids. Germline CDR1 LNHDA, CDR2 SQIVND (reference sequence). V gave up 3 bases and J gave up 2 bases, with 7 bases separating them. The DNA for the CDR3 is TGTGCCAGTAGTATCGTTCCCAACACTGAAGCTTTCTTT. As protein: CASSIVPNTEAFF. Together with reference TRBV19 and TRBJ1-1, the CDR3 gives the full variable domain: DGGITQSPKYLFRKEGQNVTLSCEQNLNHDAMYWYRQDPGQGLRLIYYSQIVNDFQKGDIAEGYSVSREKKESFPLTVTSAQKNPTAFYLCASSIVPNTEAFFGQGTRLTVV.

Worth noting for this clonotype: A much larger clone differs by one base, so this may be a read error. The chain is built from TRBV7-4 and TRBJ1-1; unclear D gene. The CDR3 spans 14 residues. Per germline, CDR1 SGHVT and CDR2 SQSDAQ. CDR3 sequence (DNA): TGTGCCAGCAGCCCAAACGAGGTGAACACTGTAGCTTTCTTT. Amino acids: CASSPNEVNTVAFF.

The chain is built from TRBV4-1 and TRBJ2-7; D perhaps matches TRBD2 (5 bases). The CDR3 length is 17 residues. CDR1 and CDR2 (germline): MGHRA, YSYEKL. The V end was cut by 1 base, the J end by 3 bases, with 19 bases between. The CDR3 DNA sequence: TGCGCCAGCAGCCAAGGCCCAATGGGCGGGTCCAGCTACGAGCAGTACTTC. This encodes CASSQGPMGGSSYEQYF.

The chain combines TRBV7-2 with TRBJ2-7; D unresolved. This CDR3 has 14 residues. V lost 4 bases to trimming and J lost 5 bases, with 15 bases between them. Germline V gene data show CDR1 as SGHTA and CDR2 as FQGNSA. CDR3 in DNA: TGTGCCAGCAGCTCAGACCCTTTCTGGGACGAGCAGTACTTC. Protein: CASSSDPFWDEQYF.

With respect to this clonotype: One base away lies a much larger clone, so this may be a sequencing read error. This rearrangement joins TRBV7-9 to TRBJ2-2, with D perhaps assigned TRBD1 or TRBD2 (5 bases each). Per germline, CDR1 SEHNR and CDR2 FQNEAQ (reference sequence). Trimming removed 8 bases from V and 1 base from J, with 20 bases in between. This CDR3 region has 17 residues. The CDR3 loop is CASGSPGRLLNTGELFF. The DNA for the CDR3 is TGTGCCAGCGGCTCCCCGGGGCGGCTCTTGAACACCGGGGAGCTGTTTTTT. Full variable domain (outside the CDR3, taken from reference TRBV7-9 and TRBJ2-2): DTGVSQNPRHKITKRGQNVTFRCDPISEHNRLYWYRQTLGQGPEFLTYFQNEAQLEKSRLLSDRFSAERPKGSFSTLEIQRTEQGDSAMYLCASGSPGRLLNTGELFFGEGSRLTVL.

This clonotype was counted only a few times. This chain connects TRBV30 to TRBJ1-1; D unclear. This CDR3 region has 12 residues. Trimming stripped 4 bases from V and 1 base from J, with 7 bases between. Germline assignment: CDR1 GTSNPN and CDR2 SVGIG (reference sequence). The CDR3 coding sequence is TGTGCCTGGACCTGGGGGAACACTGAAGCTTTCTTT. Translation gives CAWTWGNTEAFF.

The sample holds many counts of this clonotype. This sequence joins TRBV2 and TRBJ1-1; the D is unclear. Germline V gene sequence: CDR1 SNHLY, CDR2 FYNNEI. This CDR3 is 14 amino acids long. Trimming took 3 bases from V and 4 from J, leaving 12 bases between them. The CDR3 DNA is TGTGCCAGCAGTGACTCCGACCAGGTCACTGAAGCTTTCTTT. Translating gives CASSDSDQVTEAFF.

As for this clonotype: Mismatch with germline at one junction end may stem from a read error. This chain connects TRBV27 to TRBJ1-5; 8 bases align to TRBD1. There are 14 residues in the CDR3. Germline lookup yields CDR1 MNHEY and CDR2 SMNVEV (reference sequence). The CDR3 nucleotides read TGTGCCAGCAGCCTGACAGGGGACCCTCAGCCCCAGCATTTC. Its protein is CASSLTGDPQPQHF.

This clonotype was found a few times. This chain uses TRBV19 with TRBJ2-7; no clear D. There are 11 residues in the CDR3. V was clipped by 3 bases and J by 6 bases, with 6 bases between them. Germline-derived CDR1 and CDR2 are LNHDA and SQIVND (reference sequence). CDR3 region: CASSIGVEQYF. As DNA, the CDR3 is TGTGCCAGTAGTATTGGGGTCGAGCAGTACTTC.

This chain uses TRBV7-9 with TRBJ2-7, with TRBD2 matching over 12 bases. V lost 5 bases to trimming and J lost 5 bases; unmatched junction nucleotides: 7. The CDR3 consists of 15 residues. In germline, CDR1 is SEHNR, CDR2 FQNEAQ (reference sequence). This chain's CDR3 is CASSGKTSGSDEQYF. As DNA, the CDR3 is TGTGCCAGCAGCGGAAAGACTAGCGGGAGCGACGAGCAGTACTTC. Complete variable domain (other parts from reference TRBV7-9 and TRBJ2-7): DTGVSQNPRHKITKRGQNVTFRCDPISEHNRLYWYRQTLGQGPEFLTYFQNEAQLEKSRLLSDRFSAERPKGSFSTLEIQRTEQGDSAMYLCASSGKTSGSDEQYFGPGTRLTVT.

This clonotype was observed a single time. A single base separates this from a much larger clone, so it may be a read error. The V call is TRBV13, the J call TRBJ2-1; tentatively, D is TRBD1 (6 bases). V dropped 0 bases and J dropped 5 bases, with 8 bases sitting between them. The CDR3 totals 14 residues. The germline V gene encodes CDR1 PRHDT and CDR2 FYEKMQ (reference sequence). The CDR3 spells CASSLGTGHNEQFF. The CDR3 DNA is TGTGCCAGCAGCTTAGGGACAGGACACAATGAGCAGTTCTTC.

At least ten counts were recorded for this clonotype. The chain links TRBV29-1 to TRBJ2-4, with D tentatively TRBD1 (5 bases). Germline V CDR1 and CDR2: SQVTM, ANQGSEA. There are 12 residues in the CDR3. Trimming cost V 3 bases and J 8 bases, with 11 bases left between them. The CDR3 region has the DNA TGCAGCGTTGAGTTGACAGCCCACATTCAGTACTTC. This encodes CSVELTAHIQYF.

This clonotype has a handful of counts. CDR3 DNA sequence: TGTGCCAGCAGCGGGGATAATACGCAGTATTTT. Translated: CASSGDNTQYF. The chain is built from TRBV7-9 and TRBJ2-3; D not resolved. Germline assignment: CDR1 SEHNR and CDR2 FQNEAQ (reference sequence). V lost 5 bases and J 7 bases, leaving 7 bases between the germline ends. This CDR3 contains 11 residues. The whole variable domain, filled in from reference TRBV7-9 and TRBJ2-3, reads DTGVSQNPRHKITKRGQNVTFRCDPISEHNRLYWYRQTLGQGPEFLTYFQNEAQLEKSRLLSDRFSAERPKGSFSTLEIQRTEQGDSAMYLCASSGDNTQYFGPGTRLTVL.

This clonotype was counted only a few times. The junction shows a germline mismatch at one end, possibly a read error. The rearrangement uses TRBV19 and TRBJ1-1; possible D gene TRBD1, 5 bases. The CDR3 has 14 amino acids. CDR1 is LNHDA, CDR2 SQIVND, per germline (reference sequence). CDR3 protein: CAGSLGPWGTEAFF. CDR3 coding DNA: TGTGCCGGTAGTCTGGGACCCTGGGGCACTGAAGCTTTCTTT.

This clonotype was detected a few times. This chain links TRBV7-9 with TRBJ2-7, with D uncertain. V lost 2 bases and J lost 2, with 13 bases in between. This CDR3 is 15 amino acids long. Germline CDR1 SEHNR, CDR2 FQNEAQ (reference sequence). The CDR3 nucleotides are TGTGCCAGCAGCTTATATGGTCTCCAAGCCTACGAGCAGTACTTC. Translation gives CASSLYGLQAYEQYF.

Regarding this clonotype: This may arise from a read error, as a much more abundant clone is one base away. The gene calls are TRBV7-9 and TRBJ2-3, with a tentative D call TRBD1 (5 bases). The germline V gene has CDR1 SEHNR and CDR2 FQNEAQ (reference sequence). CDR3 length: 15 residues. Here the CDR3 DNA reads TGTGCCAGCTGCTTAACCCAGGGCCCCCCAGATACGCAGTATTTT. It translates to CASCLTQGPPDTQYF.

This clonotype was picked up a small number of times. One end of the junction varies from germline; a read error may be responsible. This chain uses TRBV2 with TRBJ2-7; D is possibly TRBD2 (6 bases). The germline gives CDR1 SNHLY, CDR2 FYNNEI. CDR3 length: 16 residues. CDR3 bases: TGTGCCAGCAGTGAAGCTCGTGGGACTGAAAACTACGGGCAGTACTTC. Protein: CASSEARGTENYGQYF.

This clonotype has a handful of counts. The rearrangement uses TRBV12-3 or TRBV12-4 and TRBJ2-2, with D uncertain. V was trimmed by 8 bases and J by 0 bases, leaving 7 bases between them. The CDR3 is 13 residues long. CDR3 loop: CASRTANTGELFF. The CDR3, as DNA: TGTGCCAGCCGAACCGCGAACACCGGGGAGCTGTTTTTT.

This clonotype was counted a few times. V and J are TRBV11-2 and TRBJ2-1; 8 positions match TRBD2. The germline V gene encodes CDR1 SGHAT and CDR2 FQNNGV. The V gene end was trimmed by 2 bases and the J gene end by 4 bases; junction bases not matched to a gene: 4. This CDR3 is built from 15 residues. The CDR3 sequence is CASSLNSGIYNEQFF. CDR3 nucleotide sequence: TGTGCCAGCAGCTTAAATAGCGGGATATACAATGAGCAGTTCTTC.

The table lists this clonotype with many counts. The gene calls are TRBV12-3 or TRBV12-4 and TRBJ2-5; D possibly corresponds to TRBD2 (6 bases). V was cut by 6 bases and J by 4 bases, with 12 bases left in between. The CDR3 is 13 amino acids. CDR3 sequence reads: CASRRPGVETQYF. As DNA, the CDR3 is TGTGCCAGCAGACGGCCGGGGGTAGAGACCCAGTACTTC.

This clonotype was seen many times. The gene calls are TRBV7-9 and TRBJ1-1; 9 bases agree with TRBD1. The CDR3 extends over 12 amino acids. The J segment lost 8 bases and the V segment lost 4 bases, leaving 2 bases of the junction unmatched. Germline V lookup: CDR1 SEHNR, CDR2 FQNEAQ (reference sequence). CDR3 nucleotide sequence: TGTGCCAGCAGCTGGGGGACAGGGGAAGCTTTCTTT. It specifies CASSWGTGEAFF.

This clonotype has only a few counts. J is TRBJ2-7 and V is TRBV27, with 9 bases matching TRBD2. V shed 1 base and J 6 bases; nucleotides not matched to a gene: 10. In germline, CDR1 is MNHEY, CDR2 SMNVEV (reference sequence). The CDR3 spans 16 residues. Here the CDR3 reads CASSLLTVAGVGEQYF. The CDR3 nucleotides are TGTGCCAGCAGTTTATTGACCGTAGCGGGAGTAGGCGAGCAGTACTTC.

This clonotype was counted between two and nine times. The chain carries TRBV29-1 and TRBJ2-7; 8 nucleotides match TRBD1. Germline V gene sequence: CDR1 SQVTM, CDR2 ANQGSEA. Losses at the gene ends were 3 bases for V and 2 bases for J; bases not matched to a gene: 12. This CDR3 is 16 amino acids long. The CDR3 sequence: CSVEARTGGTPYEQYF. The CDR3 DNA follows: TGCAGCGTTGAGGCCCGAACAGGGGGTACCCCCTACGAGCAGTACTTC.

This clonotype was seen a handful of times. The chain joins TRBV7-9 to TRBJ2-5, with no clear D. This CDR3 comprises 16 residues. V was clipped by 5 bases and J by 5 bases, with 21 bases between them. The germline V gene encodes CDR1 SEHNR and CDR2 FQNEAQ (reference sequence). In DNA, the CDR3 is TGTGCCAGCAGCCCACAAACTACCAGCCCCTCTGAGACCCAGTACTTC. Translation gives CASSPQTTSPSETQYF.

This clonotype was counted many times. This chain uses TRBV14 with TRBJ2-5, with TRBD1 matching 7 bases. The CDR3 covers 13 residues. The junction had 9 bases not matched to a gene; V was cut back by 4 bases and J by 10 bases. Germline assignment: CDR1 SGHDN and CDR2 FVKESK. CDR3 DNA sequence: TGTGCCAGCAGCCCAATAAACAGGGGAAGCCAGTACTTC. This encodes CASSPINRGSQYF.

This clonotype has a count of ten or more. V gene TRBV6-2 or TRBV6-3 combines with J gene TRBJ2-5; either TRBD1 or TRBD2 may supply D (5 bases each). CDR3 length: 11 amino acids. The V gene lost 6 bases and the J gene lost 7 bases, with 9 bases spanning the gap. CDR1 MNHEY and CDR2 SVGEGT come from the germline V gene. CDR3 residues: CASSRGATQYF. The CDR3 nucleotides are TGTGCCAGCAGCCGGGGCGCGACCCAGTACTTC.

This clonotype was seen a handful of times. The CDR3 loop is CASSTRGPGQPQHF. For the CDR3, the DNA is TGTGCCAGTAGTACTAGGGGGCCCGGTCAGCCCCAGCATTTT. The chain has TRBV19 and TRBJ1-5; 7 bases agree with TRBD1. The CDR3 totals 14 residues. Germline loops: CDR1 LNHDA, CDR2 SQIVND (reference sequence). V gave up 4 bases and J gave up 6 bases; unmatched junction bases: 6.

Many counts were recorded for this clonotype. The CDR3 sequence: CASSQRAETYEQYF. The CDR3 DNA follows: TGCGCCAGCAGTCAAAGGGCAGAAACCTACGAGCAGTACTTC. This chain links TRBV23-1 with TRBJ2-7; D unclear. Being an ORF, TRBV23-1 has a function that is uncertain. This CDR3 has 14 amino acids. V lost 2 bases and J 2 bases, leaving 10 bases between the germline ends.

This clonotype was counted a few times. The CDR3 DNA is TGTGCCAGCAGCCCCAGGGGGGGACAGGACACTGAAGCTTTCTTT. Residues: CASSPRGGQDTEAFF. This chain joins TRBV9 and TRBJ1-1; 8 bases align to TRBD1. This CDR3 has 15 amino acids. CDR1 is SGDLS, CDR2 YYNGEE, per germline. The ends lost 4 bases at V and 3 bases at J; junction bases unmatched: 8.